The next 16 T cell receptor beta chains were all read from a single sample in a study of graft-versus-host responses after intestinal transplantation. Their antigens remain unidentified. Only in-frame clones appear in the TCRdb table, and some are missing; sequencing was by immunoSEQ multiplex PCR. Of some 87,000 clones detected, around nine tenths appear once; the ten largest clones hold about 0.28%. The input for sequencing was unstimulated CD4+ T cells sorted from spleen or lymph node cells, taken before intestinal transplant. Receptor source: a human donor who received an intestinal transplant.

The chain uses TRBV10-1 and TRBJ2-1, with 8 bases fitting TRBD2. CDR3 size: 15 residues. Germline loops: CDR1 WNHNN, CDR2 SYGVQD (reference sequence). The V and J ends lost 0 bases and 8 bases, in that order; junction bases with no gene match: 6. CDR3 region: CASSESRTSLDEQFF. The CDR3 bases are TGCGCCAGCAGTGAGTCGAGGACTAGCCTCGATGAGCAGTTCTTC.

A single count supports this clone. V is TRBV6-6 and J is TRBJ2-7, with 7 bases lining up with TRBD1. The CDR3 contains 14 residues. Germline trimming cut 4 bases from V and 3 bases from J; bases unmatched to any gene: 6. Germline CDR1 and CDR2: MNHNY and SVGAGI (reference sequence). CDR3 amino acids: CASSLTGQYYEQYF. The CDR3, as DNA: TGTGCCAGCAGTTTAACGGGACAGTACTACGAGCAGTACTTC.

The chain uses TRBV18 and TRBJ1-2; 7 bases match TRBD1. Per germline, CDR1 KGHSH and CDR2 LQKENI. Trimming cost V 6 bases and J 3 bases; bases outside gene matches: 7. The CDR3 is 14 amino acids. The CDR3 DNA sequence: TGTGCCAGCTCGCCGGACAGGTCGGACTATGGCTACACCTTC. It yields the protein CASSPDRSDYGYTF. The variable domain in full, completed from reference TRBV18 and TRBJ1-2, reads NAGVMQNPRHLVRRRGQEARLRCSPMKGHSHVYWYRQLPEEGLKFMVYLQKENIIDESGMPKERFSAEFPKEGPSILRIQQVVRGDSAAYFCASSPDRSDYGYTFGSGTRLTVV.

This rearrangement joins TRBV10-1 to TRBJ2-7; the match to TRBD1 covers 7 bases. The CDR3 consists of 13 residues. Germline V gene lookup returns CDR1 WNHNN and CDR2 SYGVQD (reference sequence). Trimming cost V 2 bases and J 3 bases; bases outside gene matches: 1. The CDR3 nucleotides read TGCGCCAGCAGTGAGAGGGGGCACTACGAGCAGTACTTC. Protein sequence: CASSERGHYEQYF.

This chain joins TRBV28 and TRBJ1-3; no clear D gene. The V gene lost 6 bases and the J gene lost 0 bases, with 21 bases spanning the gap. Germline V gene data show CDR1 as MDHEN and CDR2 as SYDVKM. The CDR3 has 18 residues. CDR3 amino acids: CASSASKGRPRSGNTIYF. The CDR3 DNA is TGTGCCAGCAGCGCATCAAAGGGCAGGCCGCGCTCTGGAAACACCATATATTTT.

The chain joins TRBV6-6 to TRBJ2-1; D not certain. The CDR3 is 12 amino acids. Deletions cut 6 bases from V and 3 bases from J, with 6 bases between. Germline CDR1 MNHNY, CDR2 SVGAGI (reference sequence). The CDR3, as DNA: TGTGCCAGCAGGGACGTCTACAATGAGCAGTTCTTC. This gives the protein CASRDVYNEQFF.

The chain is built from TRBV6-1 and TRBJ2-5; D is unclear. From germline, CDR1 is MNHNS and CDR2 SASEGT. The CDR3 runs to 13 residues. Trimming pared 1 base from V and 7 bases from J, leaving 10 bases between. CDR3 coding DNA: TGTGCCAGCAGTGAAGGGTTATTGGCGACCCAGTACTTC. It yields the protein CASSEGLLATQYF.

This clone has only one observation. This chain joins TRBV27 and TRBJ2-3; D is uncertain. The V gene lost 3 bases and the J gene lost 1 base, with 17 bases spanning the gap. This CDR3 has 17 residues. Germline V gene data show CDR1 as MNHEY and CDR2 as SMNVEV (reference sequence). CDR3 nucleotide sequence: TGTGCCAGCAGTTTCCAAAGACTCCCCCGCCGCACAGATACGCAGTATTTT. Translation gives CASSFQRLPRRTDTQYF.

This chain connects TRBV19 to TRBJ1-1; tentatively, D is TRBD1 (6 bases). V was trimmed by 9 bases and J by 6 bases, leaving 20 bases between them. The germline V gene has CDR1 LNHDA and CDR2 SQIVND (reference sequence). The length of the CDR3 is 14 residues. DNA for the CDR3: TGTGCCAGCACAGGGAATCCCTACTACGCTGAAGCTTTCTTT. This encodes CASTGNPYYAEAFF.

The J gene is TRBJ2-1, the V gene TRBV18; tentative D call: TRBD1 (5 bases). V shed 6 bases and J shed 0 bases, with 15 bases lying between them. CDR1 and CDR2 (germline): KGHSH, LQKENI. The CDR3 is made up of 16 amino acids. As DNA, the CDR3 is TGTGCCAGCTCCGCTAGGGGTCAGGGCTCCTACAATGAGCAGTTCTTC. It yields the protein CASSARGQGSYNEQFF.

The chain has TRBV5-8 and TRBJ2-1, with 9 nucleotides matching TRBD1. CDR1 and CDR2 from the germline V gene are SGHTS and YDEGEE. V lost 4 bases and J lost 5; bases outside the gene matches: 7. The CDR3 is 15 amino acids. CDR3 region: CASSPWRTGDNEQFF. The CDR3 DNA sequence: TGTGCCAGCAGCCCGTGGAGGACAGGGGACAATGAGCAGTTCTTC.

CDR3 residues: CAISEENRKLFF. CDR3 nucleotides: TGTGCCATCAGTGAGGAGAATCGAAAACTGTTTTTT. The V and J genes are TRBV10-3 and TRBJ1-4; D uncertain. This CDR3 has 12 amino acids. The germline V gene encodes CDR1 ENHRY and CDR2 SYGVKD. Trimming stripped 2 bases from V and 10 bases from J, with 8 bases between.

The CDR3 here is CASTTGGSVAEAFF. The DNA for the CDR3 is TGTGCCAGCACTACAGGGGGTTCGGTCGCTGAAGCTTTCTTT. The chain links TRBV6-5 to TRBJ1-1, with 8 bases that match TRBD1. Germline V gives CDR1 MNHEY, CDR2 SVGAGI. V gave up 7 bases and J gave up 6 bases; unmatched junction bases: 10. This CDR3 region has 14 residues.

The V call is TRBV18, the J call TRBJ2-1; 12 positions match TRBD1. Trimming took 3 bases from V and 8 from J; bases not matched to a gene: 8. Germline assignment: CDR1 KGHSH and CDR2 LQKENI. This CDR3 region has 16 residues. The CDR3 spells CASSPQGQGAWDEQFF. The CDR3 DNA reads TGTGCCAGCTCACCCCAGGGACAGGGGGCTTGGGATGAGCAGTTCTTC.

J is TRBJ2-7 and V is TRBV2; 9 bases align to TRBD2. CDR3 length: 11 amino acids. Germline V gene data show CDR1 as SNHLY and CDR2 as FYNNEI. Trimming took 4 bases from V and 12 from J; bases not matched to a gene: 4. CDR3 amino acids: CASSGTSATYF. The CDR3 nucleotides are TGTGCCAGCAGTGGGACTAGCGCCACGTACTTC.

The chain joins TRBV6-4 to TRBJ2-2; D possibly corresponds to TRBD2 (5 bases). This CDR3 has 14 amino acids. CDR1 is MRHNA, CDR2 SNTAGT, per germline. V lost 2 bases and J 9 bases, leaving 13 bases between the germline ends. The DNA for the CDR3 is TGTGCCAGCAGTGACACTACTAGGGCCAGGGAGCTGTTTTTT. As protein: CASSDTTRARELFF.